Presented here are 30 T cell receptor beta chains from one specimen sequenced in a study of blood T cell repertoires in COVID-19. TCRdb's table, derived via immunoSEQ multiplex PCR, lists solely in-frame clones and lacks some. The sample consists of under 200,000 clones, more than 75% of them appearing once. The sample consisted of peripheral blood. The source of these receptors is an elderly woman with acute or convalescent COVID-19.

In DNA form, the CDR3 reads TGTGCCATCAGTGGAGGCAGCTATAAAGCTTTCTTT. Its protein is CAISGGSYKAFF. The chain uses TRBV10-3 and TRBJ1-1, with D unclear. The V and J ends lost 4 bases and 9 bases respectively, with 12 bases between them. This CDR3 contains 12 residues. Germline V gene data show CDR1 as ENHRY and CDR2 as SYGVKD.

The chain carries TRBV4-2 and TRBJ2-5; perhaps TRBD2 as D (5 bases). The length of the CDR3 is 15 residues. Germline CDR1 reads LGHNA; CDR2 reads YNFKEQ. Deletions cut 0 bases from V and 1 base from J, with 9 bases between. DNA for the CDR3: TGTGCCAGCAGCCAAGATGTTAGCGTCCAAGAGACCCAGTACTTC. Translated, it gives CASSQDVSVQETQYF.

The gene calls are TRBV10-2 and TRBJ2-3; 9 bases fit TRBD1. CDR3 length equals 15 residues. Germline CDR1 WSHSY, CDR2 SAAADI. Trimming removed 10 bases from V and 8 bases from J; junction bases left unmatched: 16. The CDR3 DNA reads TGCGCCACCCGTAGGGACAGGGAATTCGCCTCTACGCAGTATTTT. It codes for CATRRDREFASTQYF.

The J gene is TRBJ2-7, the V gene TRBV19; 10 bases are shared with TRBD2. Germline CDR1 and CDR2: LNHDA and SQIVND (reference sequence). This CDR3 contains 15 residues. Trimming took 4 bases from V and 2 from J; bases not matched to a gene: 5. CDR3 DNA sequence: TGTGCCAGTAGTACTAGCGGGGGAACCCCCTACGAGCAGTACTTC. Translation: CASSTSGGTPYEQYF.

In this sample, this clone turned up a few times. The chain couples TRBV2 to TRBJ2-3, with D possibly TRBD2 on 6 matching bases. The germline V gene encodes CDR1 SNHLY and CDR2 FYNNEI. V lost 7 bases to trimming and J lost 2 bases, with 13 bases between them. The CDR3 has 14 residues. CDR3 sequence (DNA): TGTGCCAGCACCTTGGGGGAGGACACAGATACGCAGTATTTT. This gives the protein CASTLGEDTDTQYF. The full variable domain, in which reference TRBV2 and TRBJ2-3 provide the parts outside the CDR3, is EPEVTQTPSHQVTQMGQEVILRCVPISNHLYFYWYRQILGQKVEFLVSFYNNEISEKSEIFDDQFSVERPDGSNFTLKIRSTKLEDSAMYFCASTLGEDTDTQYFGPGTRLTVL.

The gene calls are TRBV5-1 and TRBJ2-1, with TRBD1 as a possible D gene (6 bases). The germline V gene encodes CDR1 SGHRS and CDR2 YFSETQ. The CDR3 sequence is 17 residues long. Trimming removed 2 bases at V and 1 base at J, with 16 bases between. The CDR3 bases are TGCGCCAGCAGCTTAACCGCAGGGGTTTGGTCCTACAATGAGCAGTTCTTC. It is translated as CASSLTAGVWSYNEQFF.

This chain links TRBV5-6 with TRBJ2-2; weak D call: TRBD1 (6 bases). CDR3 length: 16 amino acids. Trimming shortened V by 2 bases and J by 1 base, and 12 bases separated the two germline ends. From germline, CDR1 is SGHDT and CDR2 YYEEEE. The CDR3 DNA reads as TGTGCCAGCAGCTTCGGACAGTCGAGGAACACCGGGGAGCTGTTTTTT. This encodes CASSFGQSRNTGELFF. Together with reference TRBV5-6 and TRBJ2-2, the CDR3 gives the full variable domain: DAGVTQSPTHLIKTRGQQVTLRCSPKSGHDTVSWYQQALGQGPQFIFQYYEEEERQRGNFPDRFSGHQFPNYSSELNVNALLLGDSALYLCASSFGQSRNTGELFFGEGSRLTVL.

V gene TRBV19 combines with J gene TRBJ2-5, with 9 bases matching TRBD1. The CDR3 consists of 14 residues. The V gene's germline CDR1 is LNHDA and CDR2 SQIVND (reference sequence). The junction had 6 bases not matched to a gene; V was cut back by 6 bases and J by 4 bases. Here the CDR3 reads CASSLTGGVETQYF. CDR3 in DNA: TGTGCCAGTAGCCTTACAGGGGGCGTAGAGACCCAGTACTTC.

The CDR3 coding sequence is TGTGCCAGCGGGTCCACAGGGGGTCCAAAACTGTTTTTT. It specifies CASGSTGGPKLFF. V is TRBV6-5 and J is TRBJ1-4, with 8 bases fitting TRBD1. The ends lost 8 bases at V and 10 bases at J; junction bases unmatched: 9. From germline, CDR1 is MNHEY and CDR2 SVGAGI. This CDR3 is 13 amino acids long.

This clone was detected once. The rearrangement joins TRBV15 to TRBJ2-7; 8 bases map to TRBD1. Per the germline V gene, CDR1 is LNHNV and CDR2 is YYDKDF (reference sequence). The V segment lost 1 base and the J segment 3 bases; nucleotides outside the gene matches: 2. The CDR3 contains 14 residues. The CDR3: CATSRATGGYEQYF. In DNA form, the CDR3 reads TGTGCCACCAGCAGAGCCACAGGGGGCTACGAGCAGTACTTC.

The chain couples TRBV18 to TRBJ2-1; 10 nucleotides match TRBD2. CDR3 length: 13 amino acids. Germline assignment: CDR1 KGHSH and CDR2 LQKENI. Unmatched junction bases numbered 1, after V lost 2 bases and J lost 9 bases. The CDR3 here is CASSPIAGGEQFF. As DNA, the CDR3 is TGTGCCAGCTCACCAATAGCGGGAGGTGAGCAGTTCTTC.

The J gene is TRBJ1-2, the V gene TRBV2, with 9 bases aligning to TRBD1. The CDR3 runs 16 residues. Trimming removed 7 bases from V and 2 bases from J; junction bases left unmatched: 11. CDR1 is SNHLY, CDR2 FYNNEI, per germline. The CDR3 protein is CASTSQGAGGNYGYTF. The CDR3 bases are TGTGCCAGCACCTCACAGGGGGCAGGGGGGAACTATGGCTACACCTTC.

This clone has just a few counts. Here the CDR3 reads CATSSGLAGYNEQFF. The CDR3, as DNA: TGTGCCACCAGCAGCGGACTAGCGGGTTACAATGAGCAGTTCTTC. The genes are TRBV15 and TRBJ2-1, with TRBD2 matching over 11 bases. The CDR3 sequence is 15 residues long. The junction had 2 bases not matched to a gene; V was cut back by 3 bases and J by 4 bases. Looked up from germline, CDR1 is LNHNV and CDR2 is YYDKDF (reference sequence).

The chain recombines TRBV5-5 with TRBJ2-5, with a tentative D call TRBD1 (6 bases). The CDR3 sequence is 13 residues long. With 1 base removed from V and 7 bases from J, the gap between germline ends came to 11 bases. Germline V CDR1 and CDR2: SGHKS, YYEKEE (reference sequence). The CDR3 DNA follows: TGTGCCAGCAGCTTGAGGACAGTTGGGACCCAGTACTTC. Translated: CASSLRTVGTQYF. The variable domain in full, with the rest retrieved from reference TRBV5-5 and TRBJ2-5, is DAGVTQSPTHLIKTRGQQVTLRCSPISGHKSVSWYQQVLGQGPQFIFQYYEKEERGRGNFPDRFSARQFPNYSSELNVNALLLGDSALYLCASSLRTVGTQYFGPGTRLLVL.

The genes are TRBV11-2 and TRBJ2-2, with TRBD1 as a possible D gene (6 bases). Trimming left V 5 bases short and J 6 bases short, with 19 bases between. The CDR3 contains 16 residues. The germline CDR1 and CDR2 sequences are SGHAT and FQNNGV. CDR3 bases: TGTGCCAGCAGCACTCAACCACAGGGCTTTCCCGGGGAGCTGTTTTTT. Translated, it gives CASSTQPQGFPGELFF.

DNA of the CDR3: TGTGCCAGCAGCAGGGACAGGGGGTTATACACCGGGGAGCTGTTTTTT. This codes for CASSRDRGLYTGELFF. This chain joins TRBV5-8 and TRBJ2-2; the match to TRBD1 covers 11 bases. The CDR3 runs 16 residues. Germline V gene sequence: CDR1 SGHTS, CDR2 YDEGEE. V shed 4 bases, J shed 3 bases, and the junction held 5 bases outside the gene matches.

The chain couples TRBV5-1 to TRBJ2-7, with TRBD2 matching 8 bases. Germline V gene data show CDR1 as SGHRS and CDR2 as YFSETQ. The CDR3 has 16 amino acids. The junction had 10 bases not matched to a gene; V was cut back by 3 bases and J by 2 bases. In DNA, the CDR3 is TGCGCCAGCAGCTACCAGAGAAGCGGGAGTGCCTACGAGCAGTACTTC. It encodes CASSYQRSGSAYEQYF.

V usage is TRBV25-1 and J usage is TRBJ2-7, with a tentative D call TRBD1 (5 bases). The CDR3 totals 17 residues. CDR1 and CDR2 from the germline V gene are MGHDK and SYGVNS. V was shortened by 1 base and J by 4 bases, with 20 bases between the two germline ends. CDR3 DNA: TGTGCCAGCAGTGAATTTCCCACAGGCGAAAAGGAGTACGAGCAGTACTTC. Residues: CASSEFPTGEKEYEQYF.

The V call is TRBV5-5, the J call TRBJ1-3, with D perhaps TRBD1 (5 bases). Germline-derived CDR1 and CDR2 are SGHKS and YYEKEE (reference sequence). This CDR3 comprises 15 residues. V was trimmed by 5 bases and J by 0 bases, leaving 12 bases between them. As DNA, the CDR3 is TGTGCCAGCAGGAACCCAGGGCCCTCTGGAAACACCATATATTTT. Translation gives CASRNPGPSGNTIYF.

The chain carries TRBV4-3 and TRBJ2-5, with D maybe TRBD1 (5 bases). V lost 3 bases, J lost 5 bases, and 13 bases lay in between. Germline values: CDR1 LGHNA, CDR2 YSLEER. The CDR3 is 14 residues long. The CDR3 bases are TGCGCCAGCAGCCACAGACAGTTGGGGGAGACCCAGTACTTC. This codes for CASSHRQLGETQYF.

This chain uses TRBV10-3 with TRBJ1-4, with D possibly being TRBD1 (5 bases). The germline V and J ends were trimmed by 0 bases and 7 bases, with 12 bases remaining between them. This CDR3 is 15 amino acids long. CDR1 is ENHRY, CDR2 SYGVKD, per germline. The CDR3 bases are TGTGCCATCAGTGAGTCGGGGCGGGGCGGTGAAAAACTGTTTTTT. Its translation is CAISESGRGGEKLFF.

This clone has only one observation. This chain joins TRBV29-1 and TRBJ2-2; maybe TRBD2 (5 bases). This CDR3 region has 13 residues. Germline loops: CDR1 SQVTM, CDR2 ANQGSEA. The V and J ends lost 3 bases and 4 bases respectively, with 9 bases between them. CDR3 nucleotides: TGCAGCGTTGAGAGGGCCGTCACCGGGGAGCTGTTTTTT. Amino acid sequence: CSVERAVTGELFF.

The chain is built from TRBV7-2 and TRBJ1-1, with D uncertain. The CDR3 has 15 amino acids. V was pared by 2 bases and J by 8 bases, with 18 bases between. Germline CDR1 and CDR2: SGHTA and FQGNSA. The DNA for the CDR3 is TGTGCCAGCAGCTTATTCCCGGACGGGCGGGTCGAAGCTTTCTTT. As protein: CASSLFPDGRVEAFF.

The chain has TRBV7-3 and TRBJ2-5; 7 nucleotides match TRBD2. V shed 5 bases, J shed 9 bases, and the junction held 12 bases outside the gene matches. CDR3 length: 14 residues. Germline lookup yields CDR1 SGHTA and CDR2 FQGTGA. In DNA form, the CDR3 reads TGTGCCAGCAGCCTACGGGGCGGGAGTTCCTCCCAGTACTTC. Amino acid sequence: CASSLRGGSSSQYF.

This clone has more than one count but fewer than ten. This sequence joins TRBV19 and TRBJ1-5; 7 bases map to TRBD1. Germline values: CDR1 LNHDA, CDR2 SQIVND (reference sequence). V was pared by 9 bases and J by 6 bases, with 11 bases of the junction left unmatched. This CDR3 spans 14 amino acids. The CDR3 is CARGGTDRVQPQHF. CDR3 nucleotides: TGTGCCAGGGGGGGAACTGACAGGGTTCAGCCCCAGCATTTT.

This sequence joins TRBV5-1 and TRBJ1-1, with a tentative D call TRBD1 (5 bases). The CDR3 runs to 14 residues. Per the germline V gene, CDR1 is SGHRS and CDR2 is YFSETQ. Trimming removed 4 bases at V and 4 bases at J, with 14 bases between. CDR3 in amino acids: CASSQGLFGTEAFF. Here the CDR3 DNA reads TGCGCCAGCAGCCAGGGCCTCTTCGGCACTGAAGCTTTCTTT.

The chain has TRBV27 and TRBJ2-7; 8 positions match TRBD1. There are 15 residues in the CDR3. Germline CDR1 reads MNHEY; CDR2 reads SMNVEV (reference sequence). V lost 5 bases to trimming and J lost 5 bases; unmatched junction nucleotides: 11. CDR3: CASSPFGTGGDEQYF. The DNA of the CDR3 is TGTGCCAGCAGTCCCTTCGGGACAGGAGGGGACGAGCAGTACTTC.

This clone turned up a few times. This chain joins TRBV7-3 and TRBJ1-1, with TRBD1 matching over 9 bases. Germline V lookup: CDR1 SGHTA, CDR2 FQGTGA. The J segment lost 7 bases and the V segment lost 4 bases, leaving 4 bases of the junction unmatched. This CDR3 comprises 13 residues. This CDR3 is CASSSTGGGEAFF. CDR3 DNA: TGTGCCAGCAGCTCCACAGGGGGCGGTGAAGCTTTCTTT.

CDR3 residues: CASSSAGGVPSYEQYF. The CDR3 DNA sequence: TGTGCCAGCAGCTCGGCGGGGGGCGTGCCTTCCTACGAGCAGTACTTC. The chain is built from TRBV5-4 and TRBJ2-7; TRBD2 matches at 8 bases. Germline-derived CDR1 and CDR2 are SGHNT and YYREEE (reference sequence). Trimming at V came to 3 bases and at J to 1 base, leaving 9 bases not matched to a gene. The CDR3 runs 16 residues.

This clone was found a few times. The CDR3 sequence is CASSLAGPRSPLHF. The CDR3 DNA sequence: TGTGCCAGCAGCTTAGCGGGGCCCAGATCACCCCTCCACTTT. The rearrangement joins TRBV7-6 to TRBJ1-6; a weak D match, TRBD1 (5 bases). Per germline, CDR1 SGHVS and CDR2 FNYEAQ. V lost 0 bases, J lost 10 bases, and 10 bases lay in between. The CDR3 contains 14 residues.